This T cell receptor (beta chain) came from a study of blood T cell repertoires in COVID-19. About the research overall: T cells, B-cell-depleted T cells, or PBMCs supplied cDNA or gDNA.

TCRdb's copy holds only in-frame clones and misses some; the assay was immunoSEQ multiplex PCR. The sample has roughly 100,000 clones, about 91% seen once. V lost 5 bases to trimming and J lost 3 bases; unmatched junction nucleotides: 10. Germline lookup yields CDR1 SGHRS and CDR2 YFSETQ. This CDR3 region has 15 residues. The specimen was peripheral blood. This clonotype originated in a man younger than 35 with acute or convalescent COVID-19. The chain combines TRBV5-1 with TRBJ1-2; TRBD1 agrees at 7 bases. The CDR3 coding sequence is TGCGCCAGCAGACGAGCGAGGGGGCCCTACTATGGCTACACCTTC. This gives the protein CASRRARGPYYGYTF.